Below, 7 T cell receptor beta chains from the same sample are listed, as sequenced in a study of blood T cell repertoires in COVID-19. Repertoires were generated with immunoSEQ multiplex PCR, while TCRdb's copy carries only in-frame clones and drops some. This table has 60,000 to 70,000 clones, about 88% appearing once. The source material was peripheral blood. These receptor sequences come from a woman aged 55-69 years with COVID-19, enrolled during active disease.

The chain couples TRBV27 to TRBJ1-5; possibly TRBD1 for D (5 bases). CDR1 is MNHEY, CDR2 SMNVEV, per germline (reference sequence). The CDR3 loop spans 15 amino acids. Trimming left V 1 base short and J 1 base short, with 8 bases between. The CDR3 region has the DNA TGTGCCAGCAGTTTATGGGGCAGAAGCAATCAGCCCCAGCATTTT. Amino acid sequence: CASSLWGRSNQPQHF.

CDR3 sequence: CASGQTSGHNEQFF. CDR3 in DNA: TGTGCCAGCGGCCAGACTAGCGGCCACAATGAGCAGTTCTTC. The chain joins TRBV6-5 to TRBJ2-1; the match to TRBD2 covers 9 bases. The V and J ends lost 8 bases and 5 bases, in that order; junction bases with no gene match: 7. This CDR3 contains 14 residues. Germline-derived CDR1 and CDR2 are MNHEY and SVGAGI.

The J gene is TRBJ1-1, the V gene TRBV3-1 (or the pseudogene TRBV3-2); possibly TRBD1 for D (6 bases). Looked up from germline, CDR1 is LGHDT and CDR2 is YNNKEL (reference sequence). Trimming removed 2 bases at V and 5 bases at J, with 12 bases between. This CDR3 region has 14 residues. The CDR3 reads CASSQLGTMTEAFF. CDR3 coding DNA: TGTGCCAGCAGCCAACTGGGGACAATGACTGAAGCTTTCTTT.

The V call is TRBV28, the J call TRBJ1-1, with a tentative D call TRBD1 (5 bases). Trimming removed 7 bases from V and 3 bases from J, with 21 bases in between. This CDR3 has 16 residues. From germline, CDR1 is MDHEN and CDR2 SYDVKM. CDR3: CASTTAGVQTDTEAFF. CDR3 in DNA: TGTGCCAGCACCACCGCGGGGGTTCAGACCGACACTGAAGCTTTCTTT.

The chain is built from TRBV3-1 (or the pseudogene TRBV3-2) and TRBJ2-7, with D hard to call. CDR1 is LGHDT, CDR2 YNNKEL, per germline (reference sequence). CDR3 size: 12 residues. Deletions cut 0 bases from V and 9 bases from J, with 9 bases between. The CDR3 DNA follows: TGTGCCAGCAGCCAAGAACGGGTAGGGCAGTACTTC. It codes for CASSQERVGQYF.

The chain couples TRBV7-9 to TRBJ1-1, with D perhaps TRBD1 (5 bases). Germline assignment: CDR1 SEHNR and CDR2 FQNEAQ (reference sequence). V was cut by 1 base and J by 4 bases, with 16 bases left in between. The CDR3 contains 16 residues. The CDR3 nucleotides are TGTGCCAGCAGCTTAGGGGGCCCTTTAGAAGGCACTGAAGCTTTCTTT. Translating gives CASSLGGPLEGTEAFF.

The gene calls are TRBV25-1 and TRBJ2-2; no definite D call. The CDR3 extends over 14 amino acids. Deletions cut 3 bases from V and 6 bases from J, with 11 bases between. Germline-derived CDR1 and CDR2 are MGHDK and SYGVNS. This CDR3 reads CASSDPRWAGELFF. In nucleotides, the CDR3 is TGTGCCAGCAGTGATCCTAGATGGGCCGGGGAGCTGTTTTTT.